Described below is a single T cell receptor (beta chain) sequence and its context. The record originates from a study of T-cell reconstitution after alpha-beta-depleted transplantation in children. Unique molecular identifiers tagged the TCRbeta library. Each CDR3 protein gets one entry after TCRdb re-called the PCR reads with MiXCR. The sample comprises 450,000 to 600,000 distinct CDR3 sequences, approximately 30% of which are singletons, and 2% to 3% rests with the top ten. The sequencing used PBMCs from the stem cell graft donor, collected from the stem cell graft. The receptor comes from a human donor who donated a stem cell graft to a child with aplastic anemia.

CDR3 DNA sequence: TGCGCCAGCAGCCCGCAGGGGGGAGTGGGTCAGCCCCAGCATTTT. It encodes CASSPQGGVGQPQHF. The rearrangement uses TRBV5-1 and TRBJ1-5, with TRBD1 identical over 7 bases. V shed 4 bases and J 6 bases; nucleotides not matched to a gene: 10. Germline V gene sequence: CDR1 SGHRS, CDR2 YFSETQ. The CDR3 sequence is 15 residues long.